This T cell receptor beta chain was sequenced for a study of identical twins. A note on this clonotype: No antigen is known for it.

CDR3 length: 14 residues. The V and J ends lost 6 bases and 4 bases respectively, with 13 bases between them. Study outcomes and limitations: Zero-insertion analyses might be partly confounded by invariant T cells like MAIT and iNKT. Out-of-frame alpha sequences shared by twins were enriched for low generation probability.

cDNA molecules carried unique molecular identifiers, and template switching added a universal primer site. TCRdb itself ran the 5' RACE reads through MiXCR, one entry per CDR3 protein. The sample lists some 1,600,000 distinct CDR3 sequences, under 35% occurring once. Every one of the donors was a healthy Caucasian. V is TRBV12-3 or TRBV12-4 and J is TRBJ1-3; D is possibly TRBD1 (5 bases). The sequencing sample was made of cord blood. This clonotype was sampled from a newborn girl in good health. This CDR3 is CASSPTGEGNTIYF. The CDR3 DNA follows: TGTGCCAGCAGCCCCACGGGGGAAGGAAACACCATATATTTT.